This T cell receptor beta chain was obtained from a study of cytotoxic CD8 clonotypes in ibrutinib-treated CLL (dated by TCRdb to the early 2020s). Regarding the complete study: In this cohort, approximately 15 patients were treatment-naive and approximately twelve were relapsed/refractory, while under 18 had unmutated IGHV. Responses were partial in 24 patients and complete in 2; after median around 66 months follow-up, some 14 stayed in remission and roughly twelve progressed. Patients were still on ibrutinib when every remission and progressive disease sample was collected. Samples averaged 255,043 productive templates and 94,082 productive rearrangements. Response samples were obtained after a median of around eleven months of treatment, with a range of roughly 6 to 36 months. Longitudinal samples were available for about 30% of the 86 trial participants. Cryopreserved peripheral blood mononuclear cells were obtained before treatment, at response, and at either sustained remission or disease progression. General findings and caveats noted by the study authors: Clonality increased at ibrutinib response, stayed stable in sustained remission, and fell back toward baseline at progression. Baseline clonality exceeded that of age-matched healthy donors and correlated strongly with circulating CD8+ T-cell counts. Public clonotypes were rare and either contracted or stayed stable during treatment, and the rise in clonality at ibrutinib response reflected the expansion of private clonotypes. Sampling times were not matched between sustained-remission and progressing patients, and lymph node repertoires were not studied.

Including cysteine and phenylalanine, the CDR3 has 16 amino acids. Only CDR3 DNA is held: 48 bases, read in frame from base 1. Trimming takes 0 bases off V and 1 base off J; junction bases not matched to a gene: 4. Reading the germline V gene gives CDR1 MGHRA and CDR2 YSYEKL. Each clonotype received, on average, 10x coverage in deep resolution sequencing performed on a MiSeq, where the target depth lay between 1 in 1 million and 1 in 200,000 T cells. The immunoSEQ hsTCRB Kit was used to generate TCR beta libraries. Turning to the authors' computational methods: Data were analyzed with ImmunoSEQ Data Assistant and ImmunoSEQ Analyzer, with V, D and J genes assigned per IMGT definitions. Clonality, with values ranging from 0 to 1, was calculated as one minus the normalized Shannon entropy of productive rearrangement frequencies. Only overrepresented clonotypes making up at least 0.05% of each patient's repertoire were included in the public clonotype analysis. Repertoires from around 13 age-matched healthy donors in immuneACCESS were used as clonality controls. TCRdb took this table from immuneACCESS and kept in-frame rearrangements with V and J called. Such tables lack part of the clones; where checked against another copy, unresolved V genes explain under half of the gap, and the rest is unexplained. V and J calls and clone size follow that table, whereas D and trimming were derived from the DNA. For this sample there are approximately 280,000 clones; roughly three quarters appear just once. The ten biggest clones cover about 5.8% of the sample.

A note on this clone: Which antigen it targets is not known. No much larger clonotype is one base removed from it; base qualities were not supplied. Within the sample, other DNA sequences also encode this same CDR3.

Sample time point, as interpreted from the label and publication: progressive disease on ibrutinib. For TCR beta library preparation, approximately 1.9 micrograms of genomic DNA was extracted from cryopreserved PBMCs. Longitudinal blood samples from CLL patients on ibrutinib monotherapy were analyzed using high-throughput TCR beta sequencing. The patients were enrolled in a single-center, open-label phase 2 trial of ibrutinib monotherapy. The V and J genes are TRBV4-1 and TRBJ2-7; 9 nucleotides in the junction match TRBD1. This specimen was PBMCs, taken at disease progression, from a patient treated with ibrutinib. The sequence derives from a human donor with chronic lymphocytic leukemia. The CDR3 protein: CASSQDLGTGSYEQYF. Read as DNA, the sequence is TGCGCCAGCAGCCAAGATCTCGGGACAGGGTCCTACGAGCAGTACTTC.